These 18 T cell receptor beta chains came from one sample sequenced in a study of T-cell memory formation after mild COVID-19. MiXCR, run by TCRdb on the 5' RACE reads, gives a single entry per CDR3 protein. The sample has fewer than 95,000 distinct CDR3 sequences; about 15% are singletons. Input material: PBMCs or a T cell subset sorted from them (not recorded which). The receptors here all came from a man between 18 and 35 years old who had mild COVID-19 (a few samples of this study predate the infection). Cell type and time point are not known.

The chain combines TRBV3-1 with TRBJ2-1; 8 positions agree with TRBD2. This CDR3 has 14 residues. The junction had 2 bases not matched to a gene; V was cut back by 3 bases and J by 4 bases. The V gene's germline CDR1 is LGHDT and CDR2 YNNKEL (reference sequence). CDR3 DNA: TGTGCCAGCAGCCAGACTAGCGCTTACAATGAGCAGTTCTTC. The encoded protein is CASSQTSAYNEQFF.

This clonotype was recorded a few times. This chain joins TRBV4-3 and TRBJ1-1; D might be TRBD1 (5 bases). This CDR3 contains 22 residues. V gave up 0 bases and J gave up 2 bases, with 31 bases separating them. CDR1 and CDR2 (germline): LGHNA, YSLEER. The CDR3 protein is CASSQDPSGADGSSQGNTEAFF. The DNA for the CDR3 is TGCGCCAGCAGCCAAGATCCGTCCGGGGCAGACGGCTCCTCACAAGGAAACACTGAAGCTTTCTTT.

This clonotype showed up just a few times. CDR3 protein: CASRAQGGETQYF. The CDR3 region has the DNA TGTGCCAGCAGGGCCCAGGGTGGAGAGACCCAGTACTTC. V usage is TRBV27 and J usage is TRBJ2-5; D possibly corresponds to TRBD1 (5 bases). The length of the CDR3 is 13 residues. CDR1 and CDR2 (germline): MNHEY, SMNVEV (reference sequence). The V and J ends lost 6 bases and 4 bases respectively, with 12 bases between them.

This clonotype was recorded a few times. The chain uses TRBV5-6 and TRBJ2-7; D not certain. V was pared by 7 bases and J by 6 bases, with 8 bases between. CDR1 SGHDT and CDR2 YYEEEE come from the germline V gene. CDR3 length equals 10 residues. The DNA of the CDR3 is TGTGCCAGCGGGGAACGCGAGCAGTACGTC. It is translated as CASGEREQYV.

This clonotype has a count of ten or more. In DNA, the CDR3 is TGCGCCAGCAGCTTTCCAGGGATATACAATGAGCAGTTCTTC. Amino acid sequence: CASSFPGIYNEQFF. The V gene is TRBV5-1, the J gene TRBJ2-1, with D possibly being TRBD1 (5 bases). This CDR3 contains 14 residues. Germline V gene lookup returns CDR1 SGHRS and CDR2 YFSETQ. V was clipped by 2 bases and J by 4 bases, with 10 bases between them.

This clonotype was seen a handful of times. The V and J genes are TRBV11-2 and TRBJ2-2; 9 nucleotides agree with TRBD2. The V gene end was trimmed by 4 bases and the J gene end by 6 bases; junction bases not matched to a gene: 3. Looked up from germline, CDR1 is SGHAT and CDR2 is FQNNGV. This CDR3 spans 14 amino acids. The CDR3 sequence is CASSYSGGSGELFF. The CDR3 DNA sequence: TGTGCCAGCAGCTACAGCGGGGGGTCCGGGGAGCTGTTTTTT.

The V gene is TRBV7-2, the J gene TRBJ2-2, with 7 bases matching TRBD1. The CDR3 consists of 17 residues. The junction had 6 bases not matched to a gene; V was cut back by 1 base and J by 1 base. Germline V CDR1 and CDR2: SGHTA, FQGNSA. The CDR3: CASSLDGGQVNTGELFF. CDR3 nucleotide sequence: TGTGCCAGCAGCTTAGACGGAGGACAGGTGAACACCGGGGAGCTGTTTTTT.

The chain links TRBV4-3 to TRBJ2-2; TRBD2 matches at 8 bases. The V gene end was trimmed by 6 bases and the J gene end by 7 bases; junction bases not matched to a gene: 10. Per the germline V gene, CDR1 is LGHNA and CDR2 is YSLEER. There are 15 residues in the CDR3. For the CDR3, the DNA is TGCGCCAGCAGTGAGAGTCATCGGGGGGGCGGGGAGCTGTTTTTT. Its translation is CASSESHRGGGELFF.

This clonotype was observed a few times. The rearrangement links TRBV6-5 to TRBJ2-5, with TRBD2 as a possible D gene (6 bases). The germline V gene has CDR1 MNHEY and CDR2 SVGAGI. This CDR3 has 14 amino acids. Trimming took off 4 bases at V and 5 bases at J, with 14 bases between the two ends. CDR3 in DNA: TGTGCCAGCAGTTTCGGACCGGAGGGGGAGACCCAGTACTTC. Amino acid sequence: CASSFGPEGETQYF.

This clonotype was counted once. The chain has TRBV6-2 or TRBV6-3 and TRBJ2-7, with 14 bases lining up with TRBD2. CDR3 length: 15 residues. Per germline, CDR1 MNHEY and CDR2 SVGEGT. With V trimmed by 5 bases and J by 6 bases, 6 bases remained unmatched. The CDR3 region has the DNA TGTGCCAGCAGTCCGGGACTAGCGGGGGTAGGCGAGCAGTACGTC. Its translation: CASSPGLAGVGEQYV.

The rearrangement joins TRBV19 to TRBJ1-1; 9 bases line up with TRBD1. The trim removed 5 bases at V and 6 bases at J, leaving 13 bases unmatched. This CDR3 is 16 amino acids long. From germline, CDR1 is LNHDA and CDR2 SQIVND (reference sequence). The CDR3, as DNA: TGTGCCAGTAGTGGAGGGACAGGGTGGGTCGGGGCTGAAGCTTTCTTT. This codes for CASSGGTGWVGAEAFF.

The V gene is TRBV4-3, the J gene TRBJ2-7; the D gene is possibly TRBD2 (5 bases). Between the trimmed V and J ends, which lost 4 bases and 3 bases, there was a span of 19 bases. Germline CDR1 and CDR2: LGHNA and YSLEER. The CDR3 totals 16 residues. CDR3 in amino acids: CASSPPETQRNYEQYV. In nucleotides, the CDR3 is TGCGCCAGCAGCCCCCCAGAGACCCAGCGGAACTACGAGCAGTACGTC.

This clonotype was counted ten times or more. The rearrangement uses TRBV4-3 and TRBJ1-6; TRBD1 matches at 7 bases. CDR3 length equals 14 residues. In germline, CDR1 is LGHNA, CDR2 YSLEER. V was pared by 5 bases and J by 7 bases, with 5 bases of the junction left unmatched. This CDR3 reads CASSRTGSNSPLHF. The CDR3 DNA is TGCGCCAGCAGCAGGACAGGAAGCAATTCACCCCTCCACTTT.

The CDR3 reads CASSQDSGMNYNEQFF. DNA of the CDR3: TGTGCCAGCAGCCAAGATAGTGGGATGAACTACAATGAGCAGTTCTTC. The chain has TRBV3-1 and TRBJ2-1, with unresolved D. The germline CDR1 and CDR2 sequences are LGHDT and YNNKEL (reference sequence). V lost 0 bases to trimming and J lost 3 bases, with 12 bases between them. The length of the CDR3 is 16 residues.

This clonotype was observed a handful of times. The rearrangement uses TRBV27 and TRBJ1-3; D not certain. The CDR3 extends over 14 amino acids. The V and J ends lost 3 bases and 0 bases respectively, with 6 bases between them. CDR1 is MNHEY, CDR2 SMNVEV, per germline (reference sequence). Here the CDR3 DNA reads TGTGCCAGCAGTTTTGCAAGCTCTGGAAACACCATATATTTT. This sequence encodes CASSFASSGNTIYF.

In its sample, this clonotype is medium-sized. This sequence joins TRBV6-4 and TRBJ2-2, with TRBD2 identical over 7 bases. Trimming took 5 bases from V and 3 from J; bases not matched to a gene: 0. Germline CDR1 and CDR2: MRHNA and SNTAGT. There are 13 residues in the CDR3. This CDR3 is CASSSGDTGELFF. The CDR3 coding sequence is TGTGCCAGCAGTAGCGGGGACACCGGGGAGCTGTTTTTT.

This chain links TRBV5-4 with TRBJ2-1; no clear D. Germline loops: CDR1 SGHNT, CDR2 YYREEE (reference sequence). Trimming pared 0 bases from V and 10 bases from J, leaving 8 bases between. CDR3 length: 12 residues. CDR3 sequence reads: CASSLGSREQFF. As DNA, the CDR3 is TGTGCCAGCAGCTTGGGGAGCAGGGAGCAGTTCTTC.

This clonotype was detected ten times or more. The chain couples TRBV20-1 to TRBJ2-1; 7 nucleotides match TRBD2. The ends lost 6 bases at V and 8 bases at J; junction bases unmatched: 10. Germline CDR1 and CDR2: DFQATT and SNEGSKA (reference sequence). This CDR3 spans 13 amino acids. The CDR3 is CSAPGLRGDEQFF. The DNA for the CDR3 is TGCAGTGCGCCGGGACTCCGGGGGGATGAGCAGTTCTTC.